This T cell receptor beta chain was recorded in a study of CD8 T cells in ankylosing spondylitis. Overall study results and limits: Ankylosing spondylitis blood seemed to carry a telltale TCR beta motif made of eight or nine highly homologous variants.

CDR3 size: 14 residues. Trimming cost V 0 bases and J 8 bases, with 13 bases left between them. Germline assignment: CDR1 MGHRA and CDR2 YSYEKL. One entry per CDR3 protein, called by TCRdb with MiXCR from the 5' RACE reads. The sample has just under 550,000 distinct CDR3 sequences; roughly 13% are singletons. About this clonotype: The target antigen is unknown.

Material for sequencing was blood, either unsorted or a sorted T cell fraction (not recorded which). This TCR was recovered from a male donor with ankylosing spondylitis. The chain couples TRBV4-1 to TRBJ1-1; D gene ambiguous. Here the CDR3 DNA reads TGCGCCAGCAGCCAAGACTCCAGGTACGGAGAAGCTTTCTTT. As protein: CASSQDSRYGEAFF.